These 24 T cell receptor beta chains originate from one sample sequenced in a study of shared clonotypes between healthy human individuals. TCRdb's table, derived via immunoSEQ multiplex PCR, lists solely in-frame clones and lacks some. Of around 500,000 clones in the sample, approximately 82% are singletons; the top ten hold around 12%. The sequenced material came from PBMCs. These receptors were collected from a woman aged 40-49 years in good health. Some clones in this sample may be carry-over from other donors' samples.

The V call is TRBV18, the J call TRBJ2-3; unclear D gene. This CDR3 has 16 amino acids. Between the trimmed V and J ends, which lost 6 bases and 2 bases, there was a span of 18 bases. Germline V gives CDR1 KGHSH, CDR2 LQKENI. CDR3 protein: CASSPSGLFNTDTQYF. CDR3 in DNA: TGTGCCAGCTCCCCCTCGGGTTTGTTCAACACAGATACGCAGTATTTT.

A remark on this clone: Other DNA sequences of this sample code for an identical CDR3. In nucleotides, the CDR3 is TGCGCCAGCAGCTTGGGACTAGCGGGCCTCACAGATACGCAGTATTTT. Translation gives CASSLGLAGLTDTQYF. This chain links TRBV5-1 with TRBJ2-3; TRBD2 matches 10 bases. The CDR3 has 16 amino acids. The germline gives CDR1 SGHRS, CDR2 YFSETQ. V trimming: 0 bases; J trimming: 2 bases; junction bases outside the gene matches: 3.

The chain joins TRBV5-4 to TRBJ2-7; D is perhaps TRBD2 (5 bases). The CDR3 runs to 16 residues. Trimming pared 0 bases from V and 1 base from J, leaving 14 bases between. Per the germline V gene, CDR1 is SGHNT and CDR2 is YYREEE (reference sequence). The CDR3 loop reads CASSLAPTSLSYEQYF. The CDR3 coding sequence is TGTGCCAGCAGCTTGGCGCCTACTAGTTTGTCCTACGAGCAGTACTTC.

There are a few counts of this clone. This sequence joins TRBV5-1 and TRBJ2-7; D gene unclear. V was trimmed by 2 bases and J by 0 bases, leaving 9 bases between them. Germline V lookup: CDR1 SGHRS, CDR2 YFSETQ. The CDR3 is 14 residues long. The CDR3 DNA sequence: TGCGCCAGCAGCTTCGCAGACCGCTCCTACGAGCAGTACTTC. Translated: CASSFADRSYEQYF.

The CDR3 bases are TGTGCCAGCAGCTTAGTGCGGGCGACGAACACCGGGGAGCTGTTTTTT. Residues: CASSLVRATNTGELFF. The rearrangement links TRBV11-2 to TRBJ2-2, with D possibly being TRBD2 (5 bases). The CDR3 runs 16 residues. Looked up from germline, CDR1 is SGHAT and CDR2 is FQNNGV. Trimming took 1 base from V and 0 from J, leaving 9 bases between them.

V gene TRBV5-4 combines with J gene TRBJ2-2; the D gene is possibly TRBD1 (6 bases). The germline CDR1 and CDR2 sequences are SGHNT and YYREEE (reference sequence). This CDR3 has 16 residues. Trimming shortened V by 1 base and J by 5 bases, and 15 bases separated the two germline ends. CDR3 loop: CASSLKGQRKTGELFF. DNA of the CDR3: TGTGCCAGCAGCTTGAAGGGACAAAGAAAAACCGGGGAGCTGTTTTTT.

The V gene is TRBV28, the J gene TRBJ2-7; 10 bases align to TRBD1. The CDR3 is made up of 14 amino acids. In germline, CDR1 is MDHEN, CDR2 SYDVKM. V was clipped by 3 bases and J by 6 bases; unmatched bases: 5. In DNA, the CDR3 is TGTGCCAGCAGTTTGTCCGGGACAGGGGCCGAGCAGTACTTC. This sequence encodes CASSLSGTGAEQYF.

The chain links TRBV28 to TRBJ1-5, with 8 nucleotides matching TRBD1. The germline CDR1 and CDR2 sequences are MDHEN and SYDVKM. V gave up 8 bases and J gave up 5 bases; unmatched junction bases: 8. The CDR3 consists of 14 residues. CDR3 region: CASGTGQADQPQHF. CDR3 sequence (DNA): TGTGCCAGCGGTACGGGACAGGCTGATCAGCCCCAGCATTTT.

The chain joins TRBV28 to TRBJ2-5; TRBD2 matches 11 bases. This CDR3 spans 16 amino acids. V lost 4 bases, J lost 5 bases, and 9 bases stayed unmatched. The germline gives CDR1 MDHEN, CDR2 SYDVKM. The CDR3 nucleotides read TGTGCCAGCAGTTCTAGACTAGCGGGAACGTGGGAGACCCAGTACTTC. This codes for CASSSRLAGTWETQYF.

The chain employs TRBV29-1 and TRBJ1-5; D is ambiguous. V lost 6 bases and J lost 3, with 12 bases in between. CDR1 is SQVTM, CDR2 ANQGSEA, per germline. This CDR3 is 13 amino acids long. The CDR3 nucleotides are TGCAGCGTGTCTGAGGGTTCCAATCAGCCCCAGCATTTT. It specifies CSVSEGSNQPQHF.

The chain employs TRBV6-4 and TRBJ2-6; D is perhaps TRBD1 (6 bases). There are 15 residues in the CDR3. V lost 6 bases to trimming and J lost 0 bases, with 9 bases between them. In germline, CDR1 is MRHNA, CDR2 SNTAGT. The CDR3 is CASSTGTSGANVLTF. The DNA for the CDR3 is TGTGCCAGCAGCACAGGGACCTCTGGGGCCAACGTCCTGACTTTC.

The gene calls are TRBV5-1 and TRBJ1-1, with TRBD1 matching over 8 bases. Germline CDR1 is SGHRS and CDR2 is YFSETQ. The CDR3 runs to 17 residues. J gave up 1 base and V 7 bases, and 15 bases lay outside the gene matches. The CDR3 DNA sequence: TGCGCCAGCCGTCCAACCGGACAGGGTAAACGGAACACTGAAGCTTTCTTT. This encodes CASRPTGQGKRNTEAFF.

In its sample, this clone was seen once. The V gene is TRBV5-1, the J gene TRBJ2-3; TRBD2 matches at 10 bases. Germline assignment: CDR1 SGHRS and CDR2 YFSETQ. Trimming removed 1 base from V and 3 bases from J; junction bases left unmatched: 2. This CDR3 spans 15 amino acids. The CDR3 loop reads CASSLTSGKTDTQYF. In DNA form, the CDR3 reads TGCGCCAGCAGCTTGACTAGCGGGAAGACAGATACGCAGTATTTT. Combining the CDR3 with reference TRBV5-1 and TRBJ2-3 gives the whole variable domain KAGVTQTPRYLIKTRGQQVTLSCSPISGHRSVSWYQQTPGQGLQFLFEYFSETQRNKGNFPGRFSGRQFSNSRSEMNVSTLELGDSALYLCASSLTSGKTDTQYFGPGTRLTVL.

This chain links TRBV5-1 with TRBJ2-7, with 14 bases lining up with TRBD2. The CDR3 loop spans 17 amino acids. CDR1 is SGHRS and CDR2 is YFSETQ in the germline V gene. The V segment lost 4 bases and the J segment 4 bases; nucleotides outside the gene matches: 10. The CDR3 DNA sequence: TGCGCCAGCAGCCCCGGGACTAGCGGGAGCTCGGGTTACGAGCAGTACTTC. The encoded protein is CASSPGTSGSSGYEQYF.

This chain links TRBV15 with TRBJ2-6; weak D call: TRBD2 (6 bases). The CDR3 has 18 amino acids. The germline V gene has CDR1 LNHNV and CDR2 YYDKDF (reference sequence). V was cut by 1 base and J by 0 bases, with 13 bases left in between. Written as DNA, the CDR3 is TGTGCCACCAGCAGAGCTTCGGCCGGGGGCTCTGGGGCCAACGTCCTGACTTTC. Translation gives CATSRASAGGSGANVLTF.

J is TRBJ2-2 and V is TRBV10-1; 8 nucleotides align to TRBD2. Germline V gene lookup returns CDR1 WNHNN and CDR2 SYGVQD (reference sequence). V lost 5 bases and J lost 3; bases outside the gene matches: 2. The CDR3 runs to 14 residues. The CDR3 region is CASSPGGHTGELFF. The CDR3 DNA reads as TGCGCCAGCAGTCCGGGAGGGCACACCGGGGAGCTGTTTTTT.

To note about this clone: Just one base apart from a much larger clone, this may be a read error. The sample has other DNA sequences that encode this CDR3 too. The rearrangement links TRBV29-1 to TRBJ1-1; D gene unclear. This CDR3 is built from 13 residues. The germline V gene encodes CDR1 SQVTM and CDR2 ANQGSEA. The CDR3 is CSVEARLNTEAFF. The CDR3, as DNA: TGCAGCGTTGAAGCTAGACTGAACACGGAAGCTTTCTTT.

The rearrangement joins TRBV5-1 to TRBJ1-1, with 12 nucleotides matching TRBD1. CDR3 size: 16 residues. Germline lookup yields CDR1 SGHRS and CDR2 YFSETQ. With V trimmed by 3 bases and J by 10 bases, 13 bases remained unmatched. Here the CDR3 DNA reads TGCGCCAGCAGCTCGGGGACAGGGGGCGGAAGGGTGAGAGCTTTCTTT. Translated: CASSSGTGGGRVRAFF.

This clone has more than one count but fewer than ten. The chain combines TRBV27 with TRBJ1-1; tentatively, D is TRBD1 (5 bases). Trimming shortened V by 6 bases and J by 0 bases, and 11 bases separated the two germline ends. The CDR3 is 14 residues long. Germline V CDR1 and CDR2: MNHEY, SMNVEV (reference sequence). CDR3 in amino acids: CASRSGTVNTEAFF. CDR3 sequence (DNA): TGTGCCAGCAGATCCGGGACGGTGAACACTGAAGCTTTCTTT.

V is TRBV11-2 and J is TRBJ2-7; TRBD2 is a possible D gene (6 bases). The CDR3 sequence is 15 residues long. The germline gives CDR1 SGHAT, CDR2 FQNNGV. The V end lost 3 bases, the J end lost 4 bases, and 16 bases lay between the germline ends. The CDR3 DNA follows: TGTGCCAGCAGCTTTGGGCCTAGCGAGACTTACGAGCAGTACTTC. It translates to CASSFGPSETYEQYF.

The chain uses TRBV7-8 and TRBJ2-7; no definite D call. This CDR3 spans 15 amino acids. Trimming removed 3 bases from V and 1 base from J, with 13 bases in between. The germline V gene has CDR1 SGHVS and CDR2 FQNEAQ. The CDR3 here is CASSFDTTRSYEQYF. In DNA, the CDR3 is TGTGCCAGCAGCTTTGATACTACCCGATCCTACGAGCAGTACTTC.

V gene TRBV14 combines with J gene TRBJ1-1, with 10 bases lining up with TRBD1. Germline V gene sequence: CDR1 SGHDN, CDR2 FVKESK. V shed 3 bases and J 4 bases; nucleotides not matched to a gene: 8. CDR3 size: 16 residues. CDR3 amino acids: CASSQVPGQGTTEAFF. The CDR3 nucleotides read TGTGCCAGCAGCCAGGTACCGGGACAGGGGACCACTGAAGCTTTCTTT.

The J gene is TRBJ2-2, the V gene TRBV27, with 8 bases that match TRBD1. The CDR3 has 16 amino acids. Losses at the gene ends were 6 bases for V and 1 base for J; bases not matched to a gene: 7. Germline lookup yields CDR1 MNHEY and CDR2 SMNVEV (reference sequence). CDR3 nucleotide sequence: TGTGCCAGCAGCTTCGGACAGGGCCGGAACACCGGGGAGCTGTTTTTT. Its protein is CASSFGQGRNTGELFF.

This clone showed up just once. The chain is built from TRBV19 and TRBJ2-4; TRBD1 agrees at 8 bases. J was trimmed by 3 bases and V by 7 bases; bases with no gene match: 8. CDR3 length: 15 residues. The germline CDR1 and CDR2 sequences are LNHDA and SQIVND (reference sequence). The CDR3 bases are TGTGCCAGTAACCTCAGGGGGCTTGGCAAAAACATTCAGTACTTC. Translating it yields CASNLRGLGKNIQYF.